This T cell receptor beta chain originates from a study of control samples from healthy donors and cancer patients. Method: immunoSEQ multiplex PCR; TCRdb's copy keeps in-frame clones and lacks some. Here the sample spans 150,000 to 200,000 clones, 75% to 95% being singletons. The CDR3 length is 15 residues. Germline CDR1 reads SGHTA; CDR2 reads FQGTGA. V lost 2 bases to trimming and J lost 6 bases; unmatched junction nucleotides: 0. Sequencing input: blood. The chain couples TRBV7-3 to TRBJ2-2; 13 positions match TRBD2. The sequence was collected from a woman aged 25-40 years in good health. The CDR3 DNA sequence: TGTGCCAGCAGCTTAGGACTAGCGGGAGCCGGGGAGCTGTTTTTT. It translates to CASSLGLAGAGELFF.